The 20 T cell receptor beta chains below all came from one sample that was sequenced in a study of T cell changes during pregnancy in multiple sclerosis. The table came from immunoSEQ multiplex PCR; TCRdb's copy has only in-frame clones and leaves some out. The table lists 85,000 to 130,000 clones, about 90% of them singletons, with around 1.6% in the top ten. The input for sequencing was peripheral blood, taken before pregnancy. The receptors derive from a female donor with multiple sclerosis, enrolled in a pregnancy study.

The chain has TRBV19 and TRBJ1-1; TRBD1 might be the D (5 bases). V lost 8 bases to trimming and J lost 3 bases, with 16 bases between them. The CDR3 has 14 residues. CDR1 is LNHDA, CDR2 SQIVND, per germline (reference sequence). The CDR3 is CASLRGMGDTEAFF. The CDR3 coding sequence is TGTGCCAGTCTCCGGGGGATGGGGGACACTGAAGCTTTCTTT.

The V gene is TRBV9, the J gene TRBJ2-5; TRBD2 aligns across 14 bases. The V gene's germline CDR1 is SGDLS and CDR2 YYNGEE. The V segment lost 4 bases and the J segment 3 bases; nucleotides outside the gene matches: 11. The CDR3 extends over 18 amino acids. CDR3 sequence: CASSFGLAGGRTKETQYF. The CDR3 nucleotides read TGTGCCAGCAGCTTCGGACTAGCGGGGGGCCGAACAAAAGAGACCCAGTACTTC.

The chain combines TRBV5-1 with TRBJ2-1; D gene ambiguous. V lost 3 bases, J lost 4 bases, and 17 bases lay in between. The germline V gene encodes CDR1 SGHRS and CDR2 YFSETQ. The CDR3 runs 16 residues. CDR3 nucleotides: TGCGCCAGCAGCTCGGTCATCCCCGGCGGTTACAATGAGCAGTTCTTC. It encodes CASSSVIPGGYNEQFF.

The chain is built from TRBV29-1 and TRBJ2-2; a possible D gene is TRBD1 (6 bases). The V and J ends lost 1 base and 1 base respectively, with 13 bases between them. CDR1 and CDR2 (germline): SQVTM, ANQGSEA. The CDR3 loop spans 16 amino acids. The CDR3 DNA follows: TGCAGCGTTGAAGTGAGGGAGACAGGGAACACCGGGGAGCTGTTTTTT. It codes for CSVEVRETGNTGELFF.

The chain couples TRBV7-8 to TRBJ1-1; 8 bases line up with TRBD1. Losses at the gene ends were 5 bases for V and 4 bases for J; bases not matched to a gene: 9. CDR3 size: 15 residues. CDR1 is SGHVS, CDR2 FQNEAQ, per germline. The CDR3 nucleotides are TGTGCCAGCAGCGGCCCGACAGGGGCAGCCACTGAAGCTTTCTTT. Translating gives CASSGPTGAATEAFF.

A single count supports this clone. The rearrangement joins TRBV28 to TRBJ2-7, with no clear D. Germline loops: CDR1 MDHEN, CDR2 SYDVKM. Trimming removed 3 bases at V and 4 bases at J, with 7 bases between. The CDR3 totals 12 residues. CDR3 nucleotide sequence: TGTGCCAGCAGTTTTAACGGTTACGAGCAGTACTTC. It encodes CASSFNGYEQYF.

This clone was picked up one time. V usage is TRBV19 and J usage is TRBJ1-5; weak D call: TRBD1 (6 bases). This CDR3 has 14 residues. Germline V lookup: CDR1 LNHDA, CDR2 SQIVND (reference sequence). Trimming pared 6 bases from V and 7 bases from J, leaving 16 bases between. In nucleotides, the CDR3 is TGTGCCAGTAGCGGACAGTCCTGGTACCAGCCCCAGCATTTT. Protein sequence: CASSGQSWYQPQHF.

The chain links TRBV5-1 to TRBJ2-1, with 8 positions matching TRBD1. Germline loops: CDR1 SGHRS, CDR2 YFSETQ. The CDR3 has 14 amino acids. Germline trimming cut 6 bases from V and 10 bases from J; bases unmatched to any gene: 12. The CDR3 DNA is TGCGCCAGCAACTCCTTTACAGGGGGTATGGAGCAGTTCTTC. Amino acid sequence: CASNSFTGGMEQFF.

The chain links TRBV30 to TRBJ1-2, with a possible D match to TRBD1 (5 bases). Trimming took off 5 bases at V and 0 bases at J, with 10 bases between the two ends. Germline V gene data show CDR1 as GTSNPN and CDR2 as SVGIG (reference sequence). The CDR3 loop spans 13 amino acids. CDR3 loop: CAWDRQTNYGYTF. Written as DNA, the CDR3 is TGTGCCTGGGATAGACAGACTAACTATGGCTACACCTTC.

The chain carries TRBV6-5 and TRBJ1-1; 9 nucleotides align to TRBD1. Unmatched junction bases numbered 7, after V lost 4 bases and J lost 1 base. Germline V CDR1 and CDR2: MNHEY, SVGAGI. The CDR3 has 16 residues. This CDR3 is CASSFTPGQGNTEAFF. The DNA of the CDR3 is TGTGCCAGCAGTTTTACCCCGGGACAGGGGAACACTGAAGCTTTCTTT.

This clone was recorded only once. The V gene is TRBV7-3, the J gene TRBJ2-7, with a possible D match to TRBD2 (6 bases). CDR3 length: 13 amino acids. CDR1 and CDR2 (germline): SGHTA, FQGTGA. The V end was cut by 2 bases, the J end by 3 bases, with 8 bases between. This CDR3 reads CASSLDGSYEQYF. CDR3 DNA: TGTGCCAGCAGCTTAGACGGGAGCTACGAGCAGTACTTC.

The rearrangement uses TRBV5-6 and TRBJ2-2; 12 bases map to TRBD2. Germline assignment: CDR1 SGHDT and CDR2 YYEEEE. J gave up 6 bases and V 0 bases, and 6 bases lay outside the gene matches. The CDR3 extends over 17 amino acids. CDR3 amino acids: CASSLELAGGFPGELFF. For the CDR3, the DNA is TGTGCCAGCAGCTTGGAACTAGCGGGGGGCTTCCCCGGGGAGCTGTTTTTT. Full variable domain (outside the CDR3, taken from reference TRBV5-6 and TRBJ2-2): DAGVTQSPTHLIKTRGQQVTLRCSPKSGHDTVSWYQQALGQGPQFIFQYYEEEERQRGNFPDRFSGHQFPNYSSELNVNALLLGDSALYLCASSLELAGGFPGELFFGEGSRLTVL.

The chain carries TRBV28 and TRBJ1-2; 8 bases are shared with TRBD1. Germline loops: CDR1 MDHEN, CDR2 SYDVKM. The CDR3 length is 20 residues. With 3 bases clipped from V and 6 bases from J, the junction kept 24 bases outside the gene matches. The CDR3 nucleotides are TGTGCCAGCAGTTTGCCACTCTACAGGGGGAAGTCGTCTCGCGGCCATGGCTACACCTTC. It specifies CASSLPLYRGKSSRGHGYTF.

This clone came up once. The chain links TRBV11-2 to TRBJ1-2, with D unresolved. The germline CDR1 and CDR2 sequences are SGHAT and FQNNGV. Trimming took off 2 bases at V and 6 bases at J, with 19 bases between the two ends. The CDR3 is 16 residues long. CDR3 loop: CASSLTPHPVADGYTF. The CDR3 DNA sequence: TGTGCCAGCAGCTTAACCCCTCACCCGGTCGCTGATGGCTACACCTTC.

This chain links TRBV9 with TRBJ2-7, with 9 bases identical to TRBD2. V dropped 3 bases and J dropped 3; count of bases not matched to a gene: 4. Germline lookup yields CDR1 SGDLS and CDR2 YYNGEE. This CDR3 is built from 14 residues. This chain's CDR3 is CASSGREGRYEQYF. CDR3 coding DNA: TGTGCCAGCAGCGGGCGGGAGGGCCGCTACGAGCAGTACTTC.

The J gene is TRBJ1-4, the V gene TRBV5-1; 12 bases are shared with TRBD1. V was clipped by 3 bases and J by 6 bases; unmatched bases: 3. Germline values: CDR1 SGHRS, CDR2 YFSETQ. This CDR3 spans 15 amino acids. Written as DNA, the CDR3 is TGCGCCAGCAGCTACGGGGACAGGGGGCATGAAAAACTGTTTTTT. Encoded protein: CASSYGDRGHEKLFF.

The CDR3 bases are TGCGCCAGCAGCACCGGGACTAGCGGGAGGGCCATAGAGAATGAGCAGTTCTTC. It codes for CASSTGTSGRAIENEQFF. The chain couples TRBV5-1 to TRBJ2-1; 16 bases line up with TRBD2. With 4 bases clipped from V and 7 bases from J, the junction kept 11 bases outside the gene matches. Germline V gene data show CDR1 as SGHRS and CDR2 as YFSETQ. The CDR3 consists of 18 residues.

The V call is TRBV7-6, the J call TRBJ2-1; the match to TRBD2 covers 13 bases. Trimming at V came to 5 bases and at J to 11 bases, leaving 9 bases not matched to a gene. Germline CDR1 SGHVS, CDR2 FNYEAQ. The CDR3 runs 15 residues. CDR3 sequence: CASSQGLAGNQQQFF. The CDR3 DNA sequence: TGTGCCAGCAGCCAGGGACTAGCGGGGAACCAGCAGCAGTTCTTC.

The CDR3 reads CASRTRDSTTDTQYF. In nucleotides, the CDR3 is TGTGCCAGCAGAACTAGGGACAGCACCACAGATACGCAGTATTTT. This sequence joins TRBV6-5 and TRBJ2-3, with 7 bases that match TRBD1. CDR1 and CDR2 from the germline V gene are MNHEY and SVGAGI. This CDR3 region has 15 residues. The trim removed 6 bases at V and 2 bases at J, leaving 8 bases unmatched.

The CDR3 sequence is CASSPGLAGVSEQFF. The CDR3 nucleotides are TGTGCCAGCAGCCCGGGACTAGCGGGAGTAAGTGAGCAGTTCTTC. V usage is TRBV5-6 and J usage is TRBJ2-1; 14 bases are shared with TRBD2. V gave up 4 bases and J gave up 9 bases; unmatched junction bases: 6. The CDR3 has 15 amino acids. The germline V gene has CDR1 SGHDT and CDR2 YYEEEE.